A selection of T cell receptor beta chains follows, all from one sample in a study of regulatory dendritic cells for organ transplantation. The data were produced by immunoSEQ multiplex PCR, yet TCRdb's version contains in-frame clones alone and is incomplete. The sample records 9,500 to 15,000 clones, about four fifths being singletons. For these receptors, no antigen is known. Sample: naive CD8+ T cells from blood cultured with regulatory dendritic cells. All receptors come from a human donor in good health. Both conserved end residues are part of each CDR3. D genes are given only for firm matches. Clone size, where shown, is once, few, many, or a class for clones that have expanded.

cdr3_aa cdr3_nt clone_size j_call d_call v_call
CSAVTDNEQFF TGCAGCGCCGTGACAGACAATGAGCAGTTCTTC - TRBJ2-1 - TRBV29-1
CASSMGSGASYEQYF TGTGCCAGTAGTATGGGGAGCGGGGCTTCCTACGAGCAGTACTTC - TRBJ2-7 TRBD2 TRBV19
CASSVGTDPYTDTQYF TGTGCCAGCAGCGTTGGAACAGACCCTTACACAGATACGCAGTATTTT - TRBJ2-3 - TRBV9
CAISEGTGVPTEAFF TGTGCCATCAGTGAGGGGACAGGGGTCCCCACTGAAGCTTTCTTT - TRBJ1-1 TRBD1 TRBV10-3
CASSILAGSLNADTQYF TGTGCCAGTAGTATTTTGGCGGGGTCGCTCAACGCAGATACGCAGTATTTT - TRBJ2-3 - TRBV19
CATSSLRGRETQYF TGTGCCACCAGCAGCCTAAGAGGGAGGGAGACCCAGTACTTC - TRBJ2-5 - TRBV15
CASSIDEDQGEQFF TGTGCCAGTAGTATAGACGAAGACCAGGGTGAGCAGTTCTTC - TRBJ2-1 - TRBV19
CASSFTGKGRNEQYF TGTGCCAGCAGCTTCACAGGAAAGGGGAGGAACGAGCAGTACTTC - TRBJ2-7 - TRBV7-8
CASSQVGGLSYEQYF TGCGCCAGCAGCCAAGTCGGGGGACTCTCCTACGAGCAGTACTTC - TRBJ2-7 - TRBV4-1
CASSLETGGDTQYF TGTGCCAGCAGTTTAGAAACGGGGGGAGATACGCAGTATTTT - TRBJ2-3 TRBD2 TRBV27
CASSLDLSRGWGNTEAFF TGTGCCAGCAGCTTAGATCTTAGCAGGGGGTGGGGGAACACTGAAGCTTTCTTT - TRBJ1-1 TRBD1 TRBV11-2
CASSQGSTMNTEAFF TGCGCCAGCAGCCAAGGCTCGACTATGAACACTGAAGCTTTCTTT - TRBJ1-1 - TRBV4-1
CASSFPGGSSYEQYF TGTGCCAGCAGCTTCCCCGGCGGGAGCTCCTACGAGCAGTACTTC - TRBJ2-7 TRBD2 TRBV2
CASSYSQGSLYEQYF TGTGCCAGCAGTTACTCCCAGGGTTCGCTGTACGAGCAGTACTTC - TRBJ2-7 - TRBV6-6
CASSLRDRVFYEQYF TGTGCCAGCAGCCTCCGGGACAGAGTTTTCTACGAGCAGTACTTC - TRBJ2-7 TRBD1 TRBV5-6
CASSPAGELFF TGTGCCAGCAGCCCCGCCGGGGAGCTGTTTTTT - TRBJ2-2 - TRBV6-6
CASSLGGGGKYNEQFF TGTGCCAGCAGCTTAGGCGGCGGGGGGAAATACAATGAGCAGTTCTTC - TRBJ2-1 TRBD2 TRBV7-7
CASSPGTGAYNEQFF TGTGCCAGCAGTCCCGGGACAGGGGCCTACAATGAGCAGTTCTTC - TRBJ2-1 TRBD1 TRBV6-5
CSVEDQGVDYGYTF TGCAGCGTTGAAGATCAGGGGGTTGACTATGGCTACACCTTC few TRBJ1-2 TRBD1 TRBV29-1
CASSLWGEGNEQFF TGTGCCAGCAGCTTGTGGGGGGAGGGCAATGAGCAGTTCTTC - TRBJ2-1 TRBD2 TRBV5-4
CASSLGPNRGIYEQYF TGTGCCAGCAGCTTGGGCCCTAACAGGGGAATCTACGAGCAGTACTTC - TRBJ2-7 TRBD1 TRBV5-8
CASSPEAAGGPEANVLTF TGTGCCAGCAGTCCCGAGGCAGCGGGGGGCCCGGAGGCCAACGTCCTGACTTTC - TRBJ2-6 TRBD2 TRBV27
CASSAVRATEAFF TGTGCCAGCAGCGCCGTCAGGGCCACTGAAGCTTTCTTT - TRBJ1-1 - TRBV13
CASSLDSQETQYF TGTGCCAGCAGCCTCGACAGTCAAGAGACCCAGTACTTC - TRBJ2-5 - TRBV4-2
CASSWSGGNTEAFF TGCGCCAGCAGCTGGAGTGGAGGGAACACTGAAGCTTTCTTT - TRBJ1-1 - TRBV5-1
CASSLEGTGESPLHF TGTGCCAGCAGCTTAGAAGGGACAGGGGAATCACCCCTCCACTTT - TRBJ1-6 TRBD1 TRBV11-2
CASSSDTEAFF TGTGCCAGCAGCTCGGACACTGAAGCTTTCTTT - TRBJ1-1 - TRBV13
CASSSGTGSSDYTF TGCGCCAGCAGCTCCGGGACAGGCTCGAGTGACTACACCTTC - TRBJ1-2 TRBD1 TRBV5-1
CASSFTGGTEAFF TGTGCCAGCAGTTTCACAGGGGGCACTGAAGCTTTCTTT few TRBJ1-1 TRBD1 TRBV27
CASSPRPGRSGNTIYF TGTGCCAGCAGCCCAAGGCCAGGGCGCTCTGGAAACACCATATATTTT - TRBJ1-3 - TRBV27
CASRTGALNTEAFF TGTGCCAGCAGAACAGGAGCCTTGAACACTGAAGCTTTCTTT - TRBJ1-1 - TRBV6-5
CASSLGTSGYNEQFF TGTGCCAGCAGTTTGGGGACTAGCGGTTACAATGAGCAGTTCTTC - TRBJ2-1 TRBD2 TRBV27
CASSYGGDSVYEQYF TGTGCCAGCAGCTACGGCGGGGACAGCGTCTACGAGCAGTACTTC - TRBJ2-7 - TRBV7-9
CASSLSGGIFEEQFF TGTGCCAGTAGTTTGAGCGGGGGAATTTTCGAGGAGCAGTTCTTC - TRBJ2-1 TRBD2 TRBV19
CASGSDRNTEAFF TGTGCTAGTGGTTCGGACAGAAACACTGAAGCTTTCTTT - TRBJ1-1 - TRBV12-5
CASSFGAEAFF TGTGCCAGCAGCTTTGGAGCTGAAGCTTTCTTT few TRBJ1-1 - TRBV11-1
CASSRDRGDEQFF TGTGCCAGTAGTAGGGACAGGGGTGATGAGCAGTTCTTC - TRBJ2-1 TRBD1 TRBV19
CASSVGQGDYGYTF TGTGCCAGCAGCGTAGGACAGGGGGACTATGGCTACACCTTC few TRBJ1-2 TRBD1 TRBV9
CASSVGQYNEQFF TGTGCCAGCAGCGTAGGACAGTACAATGAGCAGTTCTTC - TRBJ2-1 - TRBV9
CASSLGGRGGADEQFF TGTGCCAGCAGCTTAGGTGGGCGTGGCGGGGCCGATGAGCAGTTCTTC - TRBJ2-1 - TRBV11-2
CATGQGAEKLFF TGTGCCACGGGACAGGGGGCTGAAAAACTGTTTTTT - TRBJ1-4 TRBD1 TRBV2
CAREGPYRGKGNYGYTF TGTGCCAGGGAAGGACCTTACCGAGGAAAGGGGAACTATGGCTACACCTTC - TRBJ1-2 - TRBV28
CAISETGSDEQYF TGTGCCATCAGTGAGACAGGGTCAGACGAGCAGTACTTC - TRBJ2-7 - TRBV10-3
CASSEPAGGEIGRGYTDTQYF TGTGCCAGCAGTGAGCCCGCCGGCGGAGAGATCGGTAGGGGATACACAGATACGCAGTATTTT once TRBJ2-3 - TRBV2
CASSPSGGPQETQYF TGCGCCAGCAGCCCTAGCGGGGGTCCCCAAGAGACCCAGTACTTC - TRBJ2-5 TRBD2 TRBV4-1